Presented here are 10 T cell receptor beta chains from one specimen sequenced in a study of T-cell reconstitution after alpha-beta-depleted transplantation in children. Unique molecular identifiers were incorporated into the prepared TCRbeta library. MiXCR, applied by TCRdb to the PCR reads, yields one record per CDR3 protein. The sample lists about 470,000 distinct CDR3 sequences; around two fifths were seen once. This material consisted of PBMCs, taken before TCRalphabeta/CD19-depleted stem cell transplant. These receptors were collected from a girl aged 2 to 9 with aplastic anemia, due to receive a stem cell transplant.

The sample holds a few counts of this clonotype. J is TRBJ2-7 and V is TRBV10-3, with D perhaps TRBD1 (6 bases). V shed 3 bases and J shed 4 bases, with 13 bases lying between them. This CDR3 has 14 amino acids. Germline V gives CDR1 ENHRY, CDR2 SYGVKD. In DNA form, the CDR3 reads TGTGCCATCAGTGACGGGACACGGATATACGAGCAGTACTTC. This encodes CAISDGTRIYEQYF.

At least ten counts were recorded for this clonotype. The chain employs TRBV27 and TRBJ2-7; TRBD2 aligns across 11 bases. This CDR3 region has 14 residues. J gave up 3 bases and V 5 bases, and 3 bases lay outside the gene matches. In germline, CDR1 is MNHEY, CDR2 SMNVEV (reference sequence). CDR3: CASSPGTSGYEQYF. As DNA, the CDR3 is TGTGCCAGCAGTCCCGGGACTAGCGGCTACGAGCAGTACTTC.

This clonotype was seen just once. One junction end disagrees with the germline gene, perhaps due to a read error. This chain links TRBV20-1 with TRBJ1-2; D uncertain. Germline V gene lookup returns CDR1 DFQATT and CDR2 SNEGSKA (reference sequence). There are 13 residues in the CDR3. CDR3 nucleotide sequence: TGCAGTGCTAGCCACGGAGATGTCTATGGCTACCCCTTC. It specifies CSASHGDVYGYPF.

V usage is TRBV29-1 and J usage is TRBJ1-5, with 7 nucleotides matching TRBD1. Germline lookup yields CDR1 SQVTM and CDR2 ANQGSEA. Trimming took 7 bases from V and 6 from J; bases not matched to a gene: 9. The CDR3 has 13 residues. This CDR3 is CSGDTGDGQPQHF. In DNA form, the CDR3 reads TGCAGCGGAGACACAGGGGATGGTCAGCCCCAGCATTTT.

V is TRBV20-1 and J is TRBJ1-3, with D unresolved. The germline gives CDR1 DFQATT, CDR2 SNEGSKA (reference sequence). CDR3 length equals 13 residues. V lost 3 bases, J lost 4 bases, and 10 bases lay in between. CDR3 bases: TGCAGTGCTAGCTCGGAATCCGGAAACACCATATATTTT. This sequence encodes CSASSESGNTIYF.

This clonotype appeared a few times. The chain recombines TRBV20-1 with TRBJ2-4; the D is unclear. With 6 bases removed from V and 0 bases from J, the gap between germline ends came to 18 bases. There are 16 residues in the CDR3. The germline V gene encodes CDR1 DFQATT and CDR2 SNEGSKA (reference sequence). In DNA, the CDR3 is TGCAGTGCAGTTCCCCCCGACTCCTTAGCCAAAAACATTCAGTACTTC. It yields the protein CSAVPPDSLAKNIQYF.

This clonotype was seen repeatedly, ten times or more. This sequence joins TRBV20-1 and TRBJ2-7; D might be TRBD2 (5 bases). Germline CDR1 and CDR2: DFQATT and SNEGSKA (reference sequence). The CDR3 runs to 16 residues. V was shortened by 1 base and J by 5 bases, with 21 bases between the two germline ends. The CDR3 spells CSARGSSSLLRDEQYF. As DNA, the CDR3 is TGCAGTGCTAGAGGAAGTTCTAGCCTGCTGAGGGACGAGCAGTACTTC.

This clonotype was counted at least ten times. The CDR3 coding sequence is TGCGCCAGCAGCCAAGAGTGGGCAGGGAACCAAGAGACCCAGTACTTC. It translates to CASSQEWAGNQETQYF. The gene calls are TRBV4-1 and TRBJ2-5, with D possibly being TRBD1 (5 bases). The CDR3 loop spans 16 amino acids. Trimming took off 0 bases at V and 0 bases at J, with 11 bases between the two ends. The germline CDR1 and CDR2 sequences are MGHRA and YSYEKL.

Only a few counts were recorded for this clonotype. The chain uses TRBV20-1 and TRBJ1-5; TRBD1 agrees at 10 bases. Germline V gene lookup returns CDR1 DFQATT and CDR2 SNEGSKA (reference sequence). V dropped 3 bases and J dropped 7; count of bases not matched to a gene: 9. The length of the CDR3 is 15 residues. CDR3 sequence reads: CSARLRQGAGQPQHF. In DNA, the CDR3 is TGCAGTGCTAGGTTGCGACAGGGGGCTGGGCAGCCCCAGCATTTT.

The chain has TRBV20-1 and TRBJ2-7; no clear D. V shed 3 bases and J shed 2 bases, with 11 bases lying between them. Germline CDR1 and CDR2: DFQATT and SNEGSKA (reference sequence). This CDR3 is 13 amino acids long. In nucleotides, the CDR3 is TGCAGTGCTAGTAGTCAGGTGGCCTACGAGCAGTACTTC. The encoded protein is CSASSQVAYEQYF.